This T cell receptor (beta chain) was identified during a study of T cells in Graves' hyperthyroidism and ophthalmopathy. The wider study: At initial diagnosis, before any treatment had begun, peripheral blood was obtained.

The authors deemed Graves' hyperthyroidism stable absent ophthalmopathy progression within 18 months. General observations from the study: Ophthalmopathy cases were set apart from stable hyperthyroidism by a 13 V-J model. Also found in blood were most expanded thyroid clonotypes above 0.001.

Template material for amplifying TCR beta CDR3 regions consisted of RNA transcripts. In the first-round RT-PCR of the TCR CDR3, the HTBI primer set was used. TCRdb reprocessed the multiplex PCR reads with MiXCR, giving one entry per CDR3 protein. Of 450,000 to 600,000 distinct CDR3 sequences listed, 14% are singletons. V shed 5 bases, J shed 5 bases, and the junction held 9 bases outside the gene matches. The CDR3 length is 15 residues. Germline CDR1 reads SEHNR; CDR2 reads FQNEAQ (reference sequence). Concerning this clonotype: Its antigen remains unidentified.

The origin of this receptor is a woman aged 35 to 49 with Graves' hyperthyroidism. Source material: blood. The chain couples TRBV7-9 to TRBJ2-1; 7 bases match TRBD2. The DNA of the CDR3 is TGTGCCAGCAGCCCCCGCGGGCTAGCGGACAATGAGCAGTTCTTC. Translating gives CASSPRGLADNEQFF.